The entry below describes one T cell receptor (beta chain). The antigen is undetermined. After removal of 4 bases from V and 0 bases from J, the junction contained 11 bases not matched to a gene. From germline, CDR1 is SGHAT and CDR2 FQDESV (reference sequence). The CDR3 is 18 amino acids. This sample was taken from a study of shared clonotypes between healthy human individuals. About the research overall: Participating donors consisted of two women and a few men aged 18 to 49. Overall study results and limits: Donors were few, which limited the genetic and exposure-history diversity represented.

Profiled with immunoSEQ multiplex PCR; TCRdb holds only in-frame clones, not every one. Here the sample spans about 530,000 clones, 60% to 80% being singletons. Samples left unsorted employed tens of millions of PBMCs for genomic DNA. The rearrangement links TRBV11-1 to TRBJ2-5, with TRBD2 identical over 10 bases. The sample comprised PBMCs. This TCR was sampled from a middle-aged woman in good health. Some clones in this sample may be carry-over from other donors' samples. The CDR3 spells CASSSSSGSRRYQETQYF. The DNA of the CDR3 is TGTGCCAGCAGCTCTTCTAGCGGGAGTAGGAGATACCAAGAGACCCAGTACTTC.